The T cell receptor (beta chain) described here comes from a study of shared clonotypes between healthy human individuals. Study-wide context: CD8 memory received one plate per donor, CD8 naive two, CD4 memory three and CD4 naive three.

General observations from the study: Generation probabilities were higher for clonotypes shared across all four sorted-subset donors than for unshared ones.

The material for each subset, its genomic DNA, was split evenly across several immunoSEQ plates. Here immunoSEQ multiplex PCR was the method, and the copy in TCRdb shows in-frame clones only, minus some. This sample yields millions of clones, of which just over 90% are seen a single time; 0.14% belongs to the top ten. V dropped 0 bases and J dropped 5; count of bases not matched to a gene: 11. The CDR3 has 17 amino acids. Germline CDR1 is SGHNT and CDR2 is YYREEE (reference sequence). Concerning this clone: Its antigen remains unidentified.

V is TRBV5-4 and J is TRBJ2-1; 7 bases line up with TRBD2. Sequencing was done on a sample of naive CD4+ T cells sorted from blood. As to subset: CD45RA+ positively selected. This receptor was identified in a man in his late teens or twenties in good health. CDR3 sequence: CASSLAGVLAADNEQFF. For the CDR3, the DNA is TGTGCCAGCAGCTTGGCCGGTGTTCTAGCGGCGGACAATGAGCAGTTCTTC.